Described below is a single T cell receptor beta chain sequence and its context. What it binds is unknown. This specimen belongs to a study of CXCR3-negative and CXCR3-positive naive CD8 T cells. UMI-tagged TRB cDNA libraries were built via 5' RACE. TCRdb processed the 5' RACE reads again and assigns one entry to each CDR3 protein, with no DNA. The sample shows about 58,000 distinct CDR3 sequences, and 0.4% to 0.5% sits with its ten largest clones. Overall study results and limits: Within a donor, both naive subsets shared TRBV-TRBJ usage, unlike memory cells.

The clonotype was recovered from a human donor in good health. Some clones in this sample may be carry-over from other donors' samples. The sample was naive CXCR3- CD8+ T cells from blood. Indicated subset: CD45RO-CCR7+CD27+CD95- naive CD8+ T cells lacking CXCR3 (TNR3-).

CDR3 protein: CASRGTSGVNEQYF. The chain recombines TRBV7-6 with TRBJ2-7; TCRdb proposes TRBD2, but this gene call is untestable without DNA. The length of the CDR3 is 14 residues. Germline V gives CDR1 SGHVS, CDR2 FNYEAQ.